The clone carrying this TCR beta chain was counted a few times. V gave up 3 bases and J gave up 3 bases, with 8 bases separating them. The CDR3 is 13 residues long. Measured with immunoSEQ multiplex PCR; TCRdb has only the in-frame clones, and not every one. The sample shows more than 30,000 clones, around 92% of them seen only once. This sample stems from a study of blood T cell repertoires in COVID-19. Turning to the study itself: Sample material is recorded as cDNA or gDNA derived from T cells, B-cell-depleted T cells, or PBMCs.

The clonotype originates from a woman between 40 and 55 years old with active or convalescent COVID-19. The sample consisted of peripheral blood. The chain joins TRBV12-3 or TRBV12-4 to TRBJ1-1; D uncertain. The CDR3 loop reads CASSFLFDTEAFF. The DNA of the CDR3 is TGTGCCAGCAGTTTCTTGTTCGACACTGAAGCTTTCTTT.